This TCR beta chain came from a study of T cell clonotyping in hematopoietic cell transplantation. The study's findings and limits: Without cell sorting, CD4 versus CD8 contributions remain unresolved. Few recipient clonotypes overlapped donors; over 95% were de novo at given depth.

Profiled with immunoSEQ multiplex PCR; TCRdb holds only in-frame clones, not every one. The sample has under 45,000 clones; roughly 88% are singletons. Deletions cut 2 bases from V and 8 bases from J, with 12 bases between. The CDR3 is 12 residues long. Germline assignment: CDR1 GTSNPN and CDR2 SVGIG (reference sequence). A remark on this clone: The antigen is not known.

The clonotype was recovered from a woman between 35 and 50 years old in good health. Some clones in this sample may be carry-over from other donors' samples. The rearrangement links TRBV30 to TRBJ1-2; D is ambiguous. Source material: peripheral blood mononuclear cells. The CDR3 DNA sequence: TGTGCCTGGAGTCCCGGGTTCGGGGGCTACACCTTC. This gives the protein CAWSPGFGGYTF.